These T cell receptor beta chains were read from a single sample in a study of regulatory T cells in long-lasting Graves disease. TCRdb re-analysed the multiplex PCR reads in MiXCR, keeping a single row per CDR3 protein. The repertoire has roughly 320,000 distinct CDR3 sequences, over 15% of them found once; the top ten carry about 27%. These data also formed part of another study, on T cells in Graves' hyperthyroidism and ophthalmopathy.

Sequenced material: peripheral blood mononuclear cells (PBMCs), taken at new diagnosis, from a patient treated with antithyroid drugs. Receptors were obtained from a man in his forties with Graves disease. Both conserved end residues are part of each CDR3. A D gene is named only where the DNA matches it firmly. For some rows the clone size is stated as once, few or many, or as a class when expanded; others skip it.

size: many
D: .
V: TRBV12-3/TRBV12-4
J: TRBJ2-3
CDR3: CASNVGVGRYTDTQYF
DNA: TGTGCCAGCAACGTAGGAGTTGGTCGATACACAGATACGCAGTATTTT

size: .
D: TRBD1
V: TRBV19
J: TRBJ1-5
CDR3: CASDRVPLGGNQPQHF
DNA: TGTGCCAGTGACAGGGTACCCCTCGGGGGCAATCAGCCCCAGCATTTT

size: few
D: TRBD1
V: TRBV28
J: TRBJ2-4
CDR3: CASSPLPGQGANRIQYF
DNA: TGTGCCAGCAGCCCCCTCCCGGGACAGGGGGCGAATCGTATTCAGTACTTC

size: .
D: .
V: TRBV29-1
J: TRBJ2-1
CDR3: CSVAGSGNSYNEQFF
DNA: TGCAGCGTTGCGGGGTCAGGGAACTCCTACAATGAGCAGTTCTTC

size: many
D: TRBD1
V: TRBV5-6
J: TRBJ1-5
CDR3: CASSSGTGRPQPQHF
DNA: TGTGCCAGCAGTTCCGGGACAGGAAGGCCTCAGCCCCAGCATTTT

size: many
D: .
V: TRBV12-3/TRBV12-4
J: TRBJ1-3
CDR3: CASSLSGNTIYF
DNA: TGTGCCAGCAGCTTATCTGGAAACACCATATATTTT

size: .
D: .
V: TRBV3-1
J: TRBJ2-2
CDR3: CASSQRQWDTGELFF
DNA: TGTGCCAGCAGCCAGAGACAGTGGGACACCGGGGAGCTGTTTTTT

size: few
D: .
V: TRBV7-3
J: TRBJ1-1
CDR3: CASRSGRNTEAFF
DNA: TGTGCCAGCAGATCGGGACGGAACACTGAAGCTTTCTTT

size: few
D: .
V: TRBV9
J: TRBJ2-5
CDR3: CASSVVGGATQYF
DNA: TGTGCCAGCAGCGTAGTGGGCGGAGCGACCCAGTACTTC

size: many
D: .
V: TRBV20-1
J: TRBJ1-2
CDR3: CSATKRGYGYTF
DNA: TGCAGTGCTACTAAAAGAGGGTATGGCTACACCTTC

size: many
D: TRBD1
V: TRBV5-1
J: TRBJ2-3
CDR3: CASSLDAGGGTDTQYF
DNA: TGCGCCAGCAGCTTGGATGCAGGGGGCGGCACAGATACGCAGTATTTT

size: many
D: TRBD2
V: TRBV7-2
J: TRBJ2-5
CDR3: CASSLSRTSAQETQYF
DNA: TGTGCCAGCAGCTTATCGCGGACTAGCGCACAAGAGACCCAGTACTTC

size: .
D: .
V: TRBV29-1
J: TRBJ1-4
CDR3: CSVGTVPNEKLFF
DNA: TGCAGCGTTGGGACAGTACCGAATGAAAAACTGTTTTTT

size: .
D: .
V: TRBV3-1
J: TRBJ1-1
CDR3: CASSQAGNKAFF
DNA: TGTGCCAGCAGCCAAGCAGGGAATAAGGCTTTCTTT

size: many
D: .
V: TRBV18
J: TRBJ1-2
CDR3: CASSRVTGTNYGYTF
DNA: TGTGCCAGCTCCCGTGTCACGGGGACTAACTATGGCTACACCTTC

size: .
D: TRBD2
V: TRBV27
J: TRBJ2-2
CDR3: CASSSSGGLSGELFF
DNA: TGTGCCAGCAGTTCGAGCGGGGGGCTGTCCGGGGAGCTGTTTTTT

size: .
D: TRBD2
V: TRBV4-3
J: TRBJ2-3
CDR3: CASSQVASGRTDTQYF
DNA: TGCGCCAGCAGCCAAGTCGCTAGCGGGCGCACAGATACGCAGTATTTT

size: .
D: .
V: TRBV24-1
J: TRBJ2-7
CDR3: CATSDSRRREQYF
DNA: TGTGCCACCAGTGATTCCCGCCGGCGCGAGCAGTACTTC

size: many
D: .
V: TRBV3-1
J: TRBJ2-4
CDR3: CASSQLQGNKNIQYF
DNA: TGTGCCAGCAGCCAACTCCAGGGTAATAAAAACATTCAGTACTTC

size: few
D: TRBD1
V: TRBV14
J: TRBJ2-7
CDR3: CASSQMGTGQYF
DNA: TGTGCCAGCAGCCAGATGGGGACAGGGCAGTACTTC

size: many
D: TRBD1
V: TRBV15
J: TRBJ1-1
CDR3: CATSTRTGLGTEAFF
DNA: TGTGCCACCAGCACCAGGACAGGCCTTGGCACTGAAGCTTTCTTT

size: .
D: TRBD1
V: TRBV9
J: TRBJ1-1
CDR3: CASSQQGAYTEAFF
DNA: TGTGCCAGCAGCCAACAGGGGGCTTATACTGAAGCTTTCTTT

size: .
D: TRBD1
V: TRBV29-1
J: TRBJ1-2
CDR3: CSADRGLNYGYTF
DNA: TGCAGCGCCGACAGGGGGCTTAACTATGGCTACACCTTC

size: few
D: .
V: TRBV6-1
J: TRBJ2-3
CDR3: CASLGVDTQYF
DNA: TGTGCCAGCTTAGGGGTAGATACGCAGTATTTT

size: few
D: .
V: TRBV20-1
J: TRBJ1-5
CDR3: CSATAPPGQEVGQPQHF
DNA: TGCAGTGCTACCGCACCCCCGGGGCAGGAGGTGGGTCAGCCCCAGCATTTT

size: many
D: .
V: TRBV6-1
J: TRBJ1-6
CDR3: CATTGQYNSPLHF
DNA: TGTGCCACCACCGGACAGTATAATTCACCCCTCCACTTT

size: many
D: TRBD2
V: TRBV3-1
J: TRBJ2-7
CDR3: CASSWTGLGSYEQYF
DNA: TGTGCCAGCAGCTGGACCGGACTAGGCTCCTACGAGCAGTACTTC

size: many
D: .
V: TRBV20-1
J: TRBJ1-1
CDR3: CSARDQGMNTEAFF
DNA: TGCAGTGCTAGAGATCAGGGAATGAACACTGAAGCTTTCTTT

size: many
D: .
V: TRBV12-3/TRBV12-4
J: TRBJ1-5
CDR3: CASSMGRDLNQPQHF
DNA: TGTGCCAGCAGTATGGGACGGGACCTCAATCAGCCCCAGCATTTT

size: few
D: .
V: TRBV20-1
J: TRBJ2-7
CDR3: CSAAHFSPEGYEQYF
DNA: TGCAGTGCTGCCCACTTCAGCCCCGAGGGCTACGAGCAGTACTTC

size: .
D: .
V: TRBV29-1
J: TRBJ2-2
CDR3: CSVPRGGELFF
DNA: TGCAGCGTTCCCAGGGGCGGGGAGCTGTTTTTT

size: many
D: TRBD1
V: TRBV5-8
J: TRBJ2-5
CDR3: CASRNPGTGGQETQYF
DNA: TGTGCCAGCAGGAACCCCGGGACAGGGGGCCAAGAGACCCAGTACTTC

size: many
D: TRBD1
V: TRBV6-1
J: TRBJ2-7
CDR3: CASSDWGQGYEQYF
DNA: TGTGCCAGCAGTGATTGGGGACAGGGTTACGAGCAGTACTTC

size: many
D: .
V: TRBV2
J: TRBJ1-5
CDR3: CASSNGFLQPQHF
DNA: TGTGCCAGCAGTAACGGGTTTCTTCAGCCCCAGCATTTT

size: .
D: .
V: TRBV7-2
J: TRBJ2-7
CDR3: CASSLEAGRSVQYF
DNA: TGTGCCAGCAGCTTAGAGGCCGGGCGATCCGTCCAGTACTTC

size: .
D: TRBD1
V: TRBV19
J: TRBJ1-2
CDR3: CASMGDSNYGYTF
DNA: TGTGCCAGTATGGGGGACAGTAACTATGGCTACACCTTC

size: many
D: TRBD2
V: TRBV3-1
J: TRBJ2-7
CDR3: CASSQEGGLVHEQYF
DNA: TGTGCCAGCAGCCAAGAAGGGGGACTAGTCCACGAGCAGTACTTC

size: many
D: .
V: TRBV11-2
J: TRBJ1-2
CDR3: CASSLPGWGADYGYTF
DNA: TGTGCCAGCAGCTTACCCGGGTGGGGGGCGGACTATGGCTACACCTTC

size: .
D: .
V: TRBV4-3
J: TRBJ2-7
CDR3: CASSQDPSNEYEQYF
DNA: TGCGCCAGCAGCCAAGATCCTTCCAACGAGTACGAGCAGTACTTC

size: few
D: .
V: TRBV27
J: TRBJ1-6
CDR3: CASSLFTPMGSPLHF
DNA: TGTGCCAGCAGTTTATTTACCCCCATGGGGTCACCCCTCCACTTT

size: many
D: TRBD2
V: TRBV6-1
J: TRBJ2-4
CDR3: CASSPIIASGGAKNIQYF
DNA: TGTGCCAGCAGCCCTATAATCGCTAGCGGGGGAGCCAAAAACATTCAGTACTTC

size: .
D: .
V: TRBV28
J: TRBJ1-5
CDR3: CASSLHQNQPQHF
DNA: TGTGCCAGCAGTTTACATCAAAATCAGCCCCAGCATTTT

size: .
D: TRBD2
V: TRBV12-3/TRBV12-4
J: TRBJ2-1
CDR3: CASSFKSLGLAGSNEQFF
DNA: TGTGCCAGCAGTTTCAAGTCCTTGGGACTAGCGGGGTCAAATGAGCAGTTCTTC

size: .
D: .
V: TRBV6-1
J: TRBJ1-1
CDR3: CASSAQGGNTEAFF
DNA: TGTGCCAGCAGCGCCCAGGGCGGGAACACTGAAGCTTTCTTT

size: few
D: .
V: TRBV7-2
J: TRBJ2-3
CDR3: CASSGRGSTDTQYF
DNA: TGTGCCAGCAGCGGCCGCGGGAGCACAGATACGCAGTATTTT

size: many
D: .
V: TRBV4-1
J: TRBJ2-7
CDR3: CASSQLGDRTNEQYF
DNA: TGCGCCAGCAGCCAATTGGGAGACAGGACCAACGAGCAGTACTTC

size: few
D: .
V: TRBV11-2
J: TRBJ1-4
CDR3: CASSPIRRANEKLFF
DNA: TGTGCCAGCAGCCCAATCCGGAGGGCTAATGAAAAACTGTTTTTT

size: many
D: .
V: TRBV5-6
J: TRBJ1-5
CDR3: CASSRSGVYQPQHF
DNA: TGTGCCAGCAGCAGGAGCGGGGTGTATCAGCCCCAGCATTTT

size: .
D: TRBD2
V: TRBV4-1
J: TRBJ2-5
CDR3: CASSQRLAGGRETQYF
DNA: TGCGCCAGCAGCCAAAGACTAGCGGGGGGGCGAGAGACCCAGTACTTC

size: few
D: .
V: TRBV28
J: TRBJ1-3
CDR3: CASRSTGLTSGNTIYF
DNA: TGTGCCAGCAGGTCGACAGGACTGACCTCTGGAAACACCATATATTTT

size: .
D: .
V: TRBV4-1
J: TRBJ1-4
CDR3: CASSRRAPEKLFF
DNA: TGCGCCAGCAGCCGACGGGCCCCTGAAAAACTGTTTTTT

size: many
D: .
V: TRBV20-1
J: TRBJ1-4
CDR3: CSARLPGERVGKLFF
DNA: TGCAGTGCTAGATTGCCAGGCGAACGCGTCGGAAAACTGTTTTTT

size: many
D: TRBD1
V: TRBV11-1
J: TRBJ2-2
CDR3: CASSPQTGGTGELFF
DNA: TGTGCCAGCAGCCCCCAGACAGGGGGCACCGGGGAGCTGTTTTTT

size: few
D: TRBD1
V: TRBV7-9
J: TRBJ1-2
CDR3: CASSSGTGDATYGYTF
DNA: TGTGCCAGCAGCTCTGGGACAGGTGATGCCACCTATGGCTACACCTTC

size: many
D: .
V: TRBV20-1
J: TRBJ2-7
CDR3: CSARETYEQYF
DNA: TGCAGTGCTAGGGAGACGTACGAGCAGTACTTC